The T cell receptor beta chain under discussion was sequenced for a study of blood T cell repertoires in COVID-19. Study in general: COVID-19 samples from acute and convalescent phases originated in the United States, Italy and Spain. Nucleic acid was either cDNA or gDNA, and it came from T cells, B-cell-depleted T cells, or PBMCs.

In the original workflow: Reference gene primer amplification gave estimated nucleated cell counts. Data came from immunoSEQ multiplex PCR; TCRdb stores just in-frame clones and leaves some out. That table supplies the V and J calls and clone size; D and trimming were determined from the DNA. The sample yields some 190,000 clones, 88% seen once. This CDR3 comprises 15 residues. Trimming took 6 bases from V and 1 from J; bases not matched to a gene: 5. Germline CDR1 is MNHEY and CDR2 is SVGAGI. The chain recombines TRBV6-5 with TRBJ2-2, with 7 bases that match TRBD1. The sequenced sample was peripheral blood. The TCR was taken from a human donor in a cohort sampled during active COVID-19. The CDR3 sequence: CASRMGTVNTGELFF. Here the CDR3 DNA reads TGTGCCAGCAGAATGGGGACAGTGAACACCGGGGAGCTGTTTTTT.